The rows below give T cell receptor beta chains drawn from one sample of a study of blood T cell repertoires in COVID-19. The table came from immunoSEQ multiplex PCR; TCRdb's copy has only in-frame clones and leaves some out. This sample yields about 670,000 clones, of which around 89% are seen a single time; roughly 0.26% belongs to the top ten. The sample was peripheral blood. All receptors derive from a woman between 18 and 29 years old with acute or convalescent COVID-19. The CDR3 runs from the conserved cysteine through the conserved F or W. D genes are given only for firm matches. Not all rows give a size; the values are once, few, many and, for expanded clones, a class.

>TRBV5-1|14|NA|TRBD1|TRBJ1-2
CACSTGLGNYGYTF
TGCGCCTGTTCGACAGGGCTGGGGAACTATGGCTACACCTTC
>TRBV7-8|13|NA|TRBD1|TRBJ2-7
CASSPDRVGEQYF
TGTGCCAGCAGCCCTGACAGGGTGGGCGAGCAGTACTTC
>TRBV18|15|NA|NA|TRBJ1-1
CASSPPSGANTEAFF
TGTGCCAGCTCACCACCGAGTGGTGCGAACACTGAAGCTTTCTTT
>TRBV4-1|14|NA|NA|TRBJ1-5
CASSAGRSNQPQHF
TGCGCCAGCAGTGCAGGGCGTAGCAATCAGCCCCAGCATTTT
>TRBV5-4|15|NA|TRBD1|TRBJ1-2
CAVQDRLSGSYGYTF
TGTGCCGTCCAGGACAGGCTTAGTGGGTCCTATGGCTACACCTTC
>TRBV7-9|13|NA|NA|TRBJ1-6
CASSPTRDSPLHF
TGTGCCAGCAGCCCCACCAGGGATTCACCCCTCCACTTT
>TRBV5-1|15|NA|NA|TRBJ2-3
CASSPQGHHTDTQYF
TGCGCCAGCAGCCCTCAGGGACACCACACAGATACGCAGTATTTT
>TRBV9|16|NA|NA|TRBJ2-1
CASSPEGGPGYNEQFF
TGTGCCAGCAGCCCGGAGGGGGGGCCGGGGTACAATGAGCAGTTCTTC
>TRBV19|19|NA|TRBD1|TRBJ1-1
CASSTSIYRGQDGRTEAFF
TGTGCCAGTAGTACCTCTATTTACAGGGGGCAGGATGGGAGGACTGAAGCTTTCTTT
>TRBV5-5|16|once|TRBD2|TRBJ2-1
CASSKPTSGGAGEQFF
TGTGCCAGCAGCAAGCCGACTAGCGGGGGGGCTGGAGAGCAGTTCTTC
>TRBV5-1|16|NA|TRBD1|TRBJ2-3
CASSPPGTGSTDTQYF
TGCGCCAGCAGCCCGCCCGGGACAGGGTCCACAGATACGCAGTATTTT
>TRBV7-9|14|NA|TRBD1|TRBJ1-1
CASSLAYRGLGAFF
TGTGCCAGCAGCTTAGCCTACAGGGGGCTTGGGGCTTTCTTT
>TRBV10-2|14|NA|NA|TRBJ1-1
CASSESWGVQSAFF
TGCGCCAGCAGTGAGTCCTGGGGGGTTCAGTCAGCTTTCTTT
>TRBV5-1|16|NA|NA|TRBJ2-1
CASSPRVVGASNEQFF
TGCGCCAGCAGCCCCAGGGTTGTGGGGGCGAGCAATGAGCAGTTCTTC
>TRBV27|14|NA|NA|TRBJ1-4
CASQIGVPNEKLFF
TGTGCCAGCCAAATCGGGGTTCCGAATGAAAAACTGTTTTTT
>TRBV7-9|12|NA|TRBD1|TRBJ1-1
CASSRDSSKAFF
TGTGCCAGCAGCCGGGACAGCTCAAAAGCTTTCTTT
>TRBV15|15|NA|NA|TRBJ1-2
CATSSRRTGNYGYTF
TGTGCCACCAGCAGCAGACGGACGGGAAACTATGGCTACACCTTC
>TRBV4-3|21|NA|TRBD2|TRBJ2-3
CASSQDWAGTSGGTYTDTQYF
TGCGCCAGCAGCCAAGACTGGGCCGGGACTAGCGGGGGAACGTACACAGATACGCAGTATTTT
>TRBV24-1|15|NA|TRBD2|TRBJ2-3
CATSNRGGALDTQYF
TGTGCCACTAGTAATCGCGGGGGGGCCTTGGATACGCAGTATTTT
>TRBV11-2|14|NA|TRBD1|TRBJ1-1
CASSPGDRQNEAFF
TGTGCCAGCAGCCCAGGGGACAGACAGAATGAAGCTTTCTTT
>TRBV7-7|15|NA|TRBD2|TRBJ2-1
CASSLLAGGPNEQFF
TGTGCCAGCAGCTTACTAGCGGGGGGGCCCAATGAGCAGTTCTTC
>TRBV6-2/TRBV6-3|16|NA|TRBD1|TRBJ1-5
CASSYRGTEKGQPQHF
TGTGCCAGCAGTTACCGGGGGACAGAGAAGGGTCAGCCCCAGCATTTT
>TRBV7-2|14|NA|TRBD1|TRBJ1-4
CASSLDGTAEKLFF
TGTGCCAGCAGCTTAGACGGGACAGCCGAAAAACTGTTTTTT
>TRBV29-1|15|once|NA|TRBJ2-3
CSAMVVVGATDTQYF
TGCAGCGCAATGGTTGTGGTTGGGGCCACAGATACGCAGTATTTT
>TRBV2|11|NA|TRBD2|TRBJ2-4
CASTGRDIQYF
TGTGCCAGCACTGGGAGGGACATTCAGTACTTC
>TRBV5-5|14|NA|NA|TRBJ1-3
CASSRRSSGNTIYF
TGTGCCAGCAGCCGGCGGAGCTCTGGAAACACCATATATTTT
>TRBV4-2|16|NA|NA|TRBJ1-2
CASSQETGGGDYGYTF
TGTGCCAGCAGCCAAGAGACGGGGGGAGGGGACTATGGCTACACCTTC
>TRBV9|14|NA|NA|TRBJ2-3
CASSVGGVQDTQYF
TGTGCCAGCAGCGTAGGGGGGGTACAAGATACGCAGTATTTT
>TRBV6-4|16|NA|NA|TRBJ2-2
CASSDSTSGATGELFF
TGTGCCAGCAGTGACTCGACGAGCGGAGCCACCGGGGAGCTGTTTTTT
>TRBV9|15|NA|NA|TRBJ1-4
CASSVAGVPNEKLFF
TGTGCCAGCAGCGTAGCCGGAGTTCCTAATGAAAAACTGTTTTTT
>TRBV2|14|NA|TRBD1|TRBJ1-2
CASSGTGAGYGYTF
TGTGCCAGCAGTGGTACAGGGGCCGGTTATGGCTACACCTTC
>TRBV24-1|15|NA|TRBD1|TRBJ1-1
CATSDRDSRETEAFF
TGTGCCACCAGTGACCGGGACAGTCGAGAGACTGAAGCTTTCTTT
>TRBV3-1/TRBV3-2|13|NA|NA|TRBJ1-5
CASSQDRFQPQHF
TGTGCCAGCAGTCAAGACAGATTCCAGCCCCAGCATTTT
>TRBV4-1|14|NA|NA|TRBJ1-1
CASSQILRDTEAFF
TGCGCCAGCAGCCAAATCCTCAGGGACACTGAAGCTTTCTTT
>TRBV5-1|13|NA|NA|TRBJ2-5
CASSLAPEETQYF
TGCGCCAGCAGCCTCGCGCCCGAAGAGACCCAGTACTTC
>TRBV7-2|15|NA|TRBD1|TRBJ1-3
CASSLIDRAGNTIYF
TGTGCCAGCAGCTTAATAGACAGGGCTGGAAACACCATATATTTT
>TRBV6-5|15|NA|NA|TRBJ1-4
CASSYGDNTNEKLFF
TGTGCCAGCAGTTACGGGGACAATACTAATGAAAAACTGTTTTTT
>TRBV9|14|NA|TRBD1|TRBJ2-7
CASSPRTGDYEQYF
TGTGCCAGCAGCCCGCGGACAGGTGATTACGAGCAGTACTTC
>TRBV6-4|15|NA|TRBD2|TRBJ2-3
CASSDSGGGRDTQYF
TGTGCCAGCAGTGACTCTGGCGGGGGGAGAGATACGCAGTATTTT
>TRBV3-1/TRBV3-2|18|NA|TRBD2|TRBJ2-3
CASSQAGLAGAITDTQYF
TGTGCCAGCAGCCAAGCGGGACTAGCGGGGGCGATCACAGATACGCAGTATTTT
>TRBV2|14|NA|NA|TRBJ2-3
CASSNRRSTDTQYF
TGTGCCAGCAGCAACAGGAGAAGCACAGATACGCAGTATTTT
>TRBV12-3/TRBV12-4|13|once|NA|TRBJ2-5
CASSLGGLETQYF
TGTGCCAGCAGTTTAGGCGGCTTGGAGACCCAGTACTTC
>TRBV7-2|14|NA|NA|TRBJ1-5
CASSSRYGAQPQHF
TGTGCCAGCAGCTCCAGATATGGGGCTCAGCCCCAGCATTTT
>TRBV2|12|once|NA|TRBJ1-4
CASSAFNEKLFF
TGTGCCAGCAGTGCATTTAATGAAAAACTGTTTTTT
>TRBV6-5|14|NA|TRBD1|TRBJ1-5
CASSQGQGNQPQHF
TGTGCCAGCAGTCAGGGACAGGGCAATCAGCCCCAGCATTTT
>TRBV5-6|18|NA|TRBD1|TRBJ1-2
CASSLGGQGRRGGYGYTF
TGTGCCAGCAGCTTGGGAGGACAGGGGAGGAGGGGAGGTTATGGCTACACCTTC
>TRBV5-1|15|NA|NA|TRBJ2-1
CASSPQTGAYNEQFF
TGCGCCAGCAGCCCTCAGACAGGAGCCTACAATGAGCAGTTCTTC
>TRBV6-2/TRBV6-3|17|NA|NA|TRBJ1-5
CASSTTDRKSINQPQHF
TGTGCCAGCAGCACGACCGACAGAAAATCTATCAATCAGCCCCAGCATTTT
>TRBV5-1|14|NA|NA|TRBJ2-7
CASSLTSGPYEQYF
TGCGCCAGCAGCTTGACGTCAGGCCCATACGAGCAGTACTTC
>TRBV2|16|NA|TRBD1|TRBJ2-5
CASSDGRDRALETQYF
TGTGCCAGCAGTGATGGGCGGGACAGGGCGTTAGAGACCCAGTACTTC
>TRBV5-6|17|NA|TRBD1|TRBJ1-2
CASSFPRPTGNNYGYTF
TGTGCCAGCAGCTTTCCCCGGCCGACAGGGAATAACTATGGCTACACCTTC
>TRBV5-4|14|NA|NA|TRBJ2-3
CASRRTGKTDTQYF
TGTGCCAGCAGACGAACAGGGAAAACCGATACGCAGTATTTT